These 2 T cell receptor beta chains came from one sample sequenced in a study of beta chain features in type 1 diabetes. Sequencing targeted expressed TCRB transcripts, as all isolated RNA had been reverse transcribed. TCRdb's table, derived via immunoSEQ multiplex PCR, lists solely in-frame clones and lacks some. The sample has some 270,000 clones, 7% to 9% seen once; the top ten hold roughly 1%. The material sequenced was central memory CD4+ T cells from blood. These receptors all come from a young woman in good health.

This rearrangement joins TRBV18 to TRBJ2-5; D may be TRBD1 (6 bases). This CDR3 comprises 13 residues. V lost 2 bases and J lost 5, with 9 bases in between. The germline V gene has CDR1 KGHSH and CDR2 LQKENI. CDR3 in amino acids: CASSPSGAETQYF. DNA of the CDR3: TGTGCCAGCTCACCATCAGGGGCTGAGACCCAGTACTTC.

The chain couples TRBV6-5 to TRBJ1-1, with TRBD1 matching 8 bases. V shed 6 bases, J shed 4 bases, and the junction held 7 bases outside the gene matches. This CDR3 contains 14 residues. CDR1 and CDR2 (germline): MNHEY, SVGAGI. In DNA, the CDR3 is TGTGCCAGCAGGCGCGACAGGGGCGCCACTGAAGCTTTCTTT. Its protein product is CASRRDRGATEAFF.